This section outlines one TCR beta chain sequence together with its context. The antigen remains undetermined. The sample comes from a study of blood T cells in healthy people across ages. Study information: There was about one barcoded beta molecule captured by template switching per two T cells. Study outcomes and limitations: Strong correlation was found linking TCR beta diversity to naive T cell percentage.

This CDR3 region has 13 residues. Germline CDR1 and CDR2: DFQATT and SNEGSKA (reference sequence). Trimming took 5 bases from V and 5 from J; bases not matched to a gene: 5. The authors ran a second PCR of roughly 6 to 11 cycles using a sample-barcoded 5' primer and a J-beta primer mix. MiXCR was run by TCRdb on the 5' RACE reads, yielding one entry per CDR3 protein. Among 1.5 million to 2 million distinct CDR3 sequences listed, roughly 30% were seen once. The sequenced sample consisted of blood. This TCR came from a woman between 25 and 40 years old in good health. The chain recombines TRBV20-1 with TRBJ1-4, with 7 bases aligning to TRBD1. CDR3 nucleotide sequence: TGCAGTGCTCCGGGACAGATGAATGAAAAACTGTTTTTT. This gives the protein CSAPGQMNEKLFF.